This T cell receptor (beta chain) derives from a study of metastatic and nonmetastatic thyroid tumors. TCRdb re-analyzed the PCR reads using MiXCR. Found here are 20,000 to 25,000 clones, approximately 35% of them singletons; the top ten hold over 20%. This clone has ten or more counts. Thyroid surgery had not been preceded by any treatment in any patient. Germline V lookup: CDR1 MNHNS, CDR2 SASEGT. CDR3 length: 11 amino acids. V lost 6 bases, J lost 9 bases, and 1 base stayed unmatched. V and J are TRBV6-1 and TRBJ2-1; 8 bases line up with TRBD1. Sequences were obtained from blood. This sequence originates from a male donor with papillary thyroid cancer or a benign thyroid nodule (not recorded which). Some clones in this sample may be carry-over from other donors' samples. The CDR3 DNA reads TGTGCCAGCAGCGACAGGGGTGAGCAGTTCTTC. This encodes CASSDRGEQFF.